This entry lists 24 T cell receptor beta chains sequenced from one sample in a study. The sorted Tregs were CD4+CD25+CD127-/low cells. MiXCR, applied by TCRdb to the 5' RACE reads, yields one record per CDR3 protein. The data show roughly 45,000 distinct CDR3 sequences, over 20% seen once. Sample: Tregs sorted from a lymph node. The receptors originated from a female donor with breast cancer.

This clonotype was recorded once. This sequence may be a read error, since a much larger clone differs from it by one base. CDR3: CATLDTYNSPPHF. CDR3 bases: TGTGCCACCTTGGACACCTATAATTCACCCCCCCACTTT. This chain uses TRBV28 with TRBJ1-6, with D maybe TRBD1 (5 bases). Germline CDR1 MDHEN, CDR2 SYDVKM. The CDR3 has 13 amino acids.

This clonotype was detected ten times or more. This sequence joins TRBV5-6 and TRBJ2-2; a possible D gene is TRBD2 (6 bases). This CDR3 is 16 amino acids long. The germline CDR1 and CDR2 sequences are SGHDT and YYEEEE. V was shortened by 1 base and J by 2 bases, with 12 bases between the two germline ends. CDR3: CASSLLGGRNTGELFF. CDR3 in DNA: TGTGCCAGCAGCTTGTTGGGGGGACGAAACACCGGGGAGCTGTTTTTT. Combining the CDR3 with reference TRBV5-6 and TRBJ2-2 gives the whole variable domain DAGVTQSPTHLIKTRGQQVTLRCSPKSGHDTVSWYQQALGQGPQFIFQYYEEEERQRGNFPDRFSGHQFPNYSSELNVNALLLGDSALYLCASSLLGGRNTGELFFGEGSRLTVL.

About this clonotype: The conserved final phenylalanine or tryptophan is absent from the CDR3, which likely points to a read error. This chain connects TRBV5-5 to TRBJ2-6, with TRBD1 matching over 10 bases. CDR1 and CDR2 (germline): SGHKS, YYEKEE (reference sequence). The V and J ends lost 3 bases and 4 bases, in that order; junction bases with no gene match: 7. The CDR3 consists of 17 residues. CDR3 sequence: CASSYRTGGSGANVLTL. In DNA form, the CDR3 reads TGTGCCAGCAGCTACAGGACAGGGGGATCGGGGGCCAACGTCCTGACTCTC.

Notes on this clonotype: A junction end diverges from the germline sequence, so it may reflect a read error. This chain joins TRBV4-1 and TRBJ2-2, with 7 bases identical to TRBD2. Germline V gene sequence: CDR1 MGHRA, CDR2 YSYEKL. CDR3 length: 16 residues. This CDR3 reads CASGQEAGAITGVLFF. The CDR3, as DNA: TGCGCCAGCGGCCAAGAGGCGGGAGCGATCACCGGGGTGCTGTTTTTT.

This clonotype was recorded many times. The J gene is TRBJ2-7, the V gene TRBV10-2, with 7 bases that match TRBD2. CDR3 length: 14 residues. The germline CDR1 and CDR2 sequences are WSHSY and SAAADI. With 2 bases clipped from V and 7 bases from J, the junction kept 8 bases outside the gene matches. Here the CDR3 reads CASSEGGGPGEQYF. DNA for the CDR3: TGCGCCAGCAGTGAGGGGGGAGGGCCAGGGGAGCAGTACTTC.

As for this clonotype: Just one base apart from a much larger clone, this may be a read error. A read error is likely, as this CDR3 ends without the conserved phenylalanine or tryptophan. The chain uses TRBV6-1 and TRBJ1-1, with D unresolved. V lost 3 bases and J 1 base, leaving 9 bases between the germline ends. CDR3 size: 14 residues. Germline V gene lookup returns CDR1 MNHNS and CDR2 SASEGT. The CDR3 loop is CASSEVWANTEAFL. The CDR3 DNA follows: TGTGCCAGCAGTGAGGTCTGGGCGAACACTGAAGCTTTCCTT.

This chain joins TRBV11-2 and TRBJ1-2; D unclear. V was cut by 5 bases and J by 12 bases, with 13 bases left in between. The germline CDR1 and CDR2 sequences are SGHAT and FQNNGV. The CDR3 length is 11 residues. DNA for the CDR3: TGTGCCAGCAGCGCTATGCAAGGCAACACCTTC. It specifies CASSAMQGNTF.

The sample holds a few counts of this clonotype. V gene TRBV7-2 combines with J gene TRBJ2-1, with a weak D call TRBD2 (7 bases). The V end was cut by 5 bases, the J end by 6 bases, with 20 bases between. There are 16 residues in the CDR3. Germline assignment: CDR1 SGHTA and CDR2 FQGNSA. The DNA of the CDR3 is TGTGCCAGCAGCGCCTTAGTCGGACTAGGGGGCAATGAGCAGTTCTTC. Encoded protein: CASSALVGLGGNEQFF.

This clonotype was detected many times. The chain has TRBV4-2 and TRBJ2-1; a weak D match, TRBD2 (6 bases). The V gene lost 1 base and the J gene lost 3 bases, with 16 bases spanning the gap. CDR1 is LGHNA, CDR2 YNFKEQ, per germline. The CDR3 runs to 17 residues. CDR3 region: CASSQAPLARVYNEQFF. CDR3 DNA sequence: TGTGCCAGCAGCCAAGCCCCGCTAGCGAGGGTCTACAATGAGCAGTTCTTC.

This clonotype was recorded at least ten times. The chain couples TRBV2 to TRBJ1-1; D uncertain. Between the trimmed V and J ends, which lost 6 bases and 3 bases, there was a span of 11 bases. Germline V lookup: CDR1 SNHLY, CDR2 FYNNEI. There are 13 residues in the CDR3. CDR3 in amino acids: CASRPNGDTEAFF. In DNA, the CDR3 is TGTGCCAGCAGGCCCAACGGGGACACTGAAGCTTTCTTT. Full variable domain (remainder filled in from reference TRBV2 and TRBJ1-1): EPEVTQTPSHQVTQMGQEVILRCVPISNHLYFYWYRQILGQKVEFLVSFYNNEISEKSEIFDDQFSVERPDGSNFTLKIRSTKLEDSAMYFCASRPNGDTEAFFGQGTRLTVV.

V gene TRBV20-1 combines with J gene TRBJ2-3; TRBD2 aligns across 7 bases. CDR1 DFQATT and CDR2 SNEGSKA come from the germline V gene (reference sequence). The CDR3 covers 14 residues. The trim removed 5 bases at V and 6 bases at J, leaving 11 bases unmatched. CDR3 nucleotides: TGCAGTGCTCACGTGCCGGGAGGCCCCGATACGCAGTATTTT. Its translation is CSAHVPGGPDTQYF.

Worth noting for this clonotype: A much larger clone differs by one base, so this may be a read error. The CDR3, as DNA: TGTGCCAGCAGTCCCATGCGGGACGAGCAGTGCTTC. Residues: CASSPMRDEQCF. The chain combines TRBV12-3 or TRBV12-4 with TRBJ2-7, with D perhaps TRBD2 (6 bases). The CDR3 contains 12 residues.

The chain is built from TRBV5-1 and TRBJ2-2; possible D gene TRBD2, 5 bases. Germline V gene data show CDR1 as SGHRS and CDR2 as YFSETQ. The CDR3 loop spans 16 amino acids. The ends were cut back, 7 bases at V and 5 bases at J, with 21 bases in the middle. The CDR3 DNA follows: TGCGCCAGCGGCCCCATGGTAGGCTCGGGGACCGGGGAGCTGTTTTTT. It codes for CASGPMVGSGTGELFF.

The rearrangement joins TRBV7-8 to TRBJ2-3, with no clear D. V was pared by 5 bases and J by 6 bases, with 12 bases between. Per the germline V gene, CDR1 is SGHVS and CDR2 is FQNEAQ. CDR3 length: 13 residues. Here the CDR3 DNA reads TGTGCCAGCAGCATTGGACCGCCGGATACGCAGTATTTT. Translating it yields CASSIGPPDTQYF.

The V gene is TRBV24-1, the J gene TRBJ2-6, with a weak D call TRBD2 (6 bases). The germline V and J ends were trimmed by 3 bases and 0 bases, with 14 bases remaining between them. The germline V gene has CDR1 KGHDR and CDR2 SFDVKD. The CDR3 has 18 amino acids. This chain's CDR3 is CATSDGPGVNSGANVLTF. In nucleotides, the CDR3 is TGTGCCACCAGTGATGGTCCGGGGGTAAACTCTGGGGCCAACGTCCTGACTTTC.

This clonotype has just a few counts. The V gene is TRBV4-1, the J gene TRBJ2-5; D possibly uses TRBD1 or TRBD2 (5 bases each). Trimming left V 6 bases short and J 3 bases short, with 14 bases between. Germline assignment: CDR1 MGHRA and CDR2 YSYEKL. The CDR3 length is 14 residues. CDR3 DNA: TGCGCCAGCAGACGAGTGGGACCCAAAGAGACCCAGTACTTC. It translates to CASRRVGPKETQYF.

There are a few counts of this clonotype. V usage is TRBV6-2 or TRBV6-3 and J usage is TRBJ1-5; D is uncertain. The CDR3 is made up of 11 amino acids. The V end lost 9 bases, the J end lost 3 bases, and 6 bases lay between the germline ends. The germline gives CDR1 MNHEY, CDR2 SVGEGT. In DNA, the CDR3 is TGTGCCAGGGTTTCCAATCAGCCCCAGCATTTT. It encodes CARVSNQPQHF.

This clonotype occurred many times. The V and J genes are TRBV7-9 and TRBJ2-1; D call uncertain. This CDR3 spans 14 amino acids. V dropped 0 bases and J dropped 6 bases, with 9 bases sitting between them. Germline V gene sequence: CDR1 SEHNR, CDR2 FQNEAQ (reference sequence). The CDR3 DNA sequence: TGTGCCAGCAGCTTAGCGGGGTCTCGCAATGAGCAGTTCTTC. Protein product: CASSLAGSRNEQFF.

This clonotype appeared many times. This rearrangement joins TRBV20-1 to TRBJ2-3; unclear D gene. In germline, CDR1 is DFQATT, CDR2 SNEGSKA (reference sequence). This CDR3 spans 14 amino acids. Trimming stripped 4 bases from V and 2 bases from J, with 13 bases between. The CDR3: CSAIGYSFTDTQYF. The CDR3 bases are TGCAGTGCTATCGGATACAGTTTCACAGATACGCAGTATTTT.

In this sample, this clonotype turned up many times. The V gene is TRBV4-1, the J gene TRBJ2-7, with D tentatively TRBD2 (6 bases). CDR1 is MGHRA and CDR2 is YSYEKL in the germline V gene. The ends were cut back, 6 bases at V and 0 bases at J, with 12 bases in the middle. The CDR3 has 14 residues. The CDR3: CASSSEGSSYEQYF. The CDR3 nucleotides are TGCGCCAGCAGTTCGGAGGGGAGCTCCTACGAGCAGTACTTC.

In this sample, this clonotype turned up many times. This chain links TRBV12-3 or TRBV12-4 with TRBJ1-5; maybe TRBD1 (5 bases). Trimming shortened V by 3 bases and J by 6 bases, and 12 bases separated the two germline ends. CDR3 length equals 14 residues. The CDR3 nucleotides are TGTGCCAGCAGTTTGATGGGGGAGGGTCAGCCCCAGCATTTT. Translated: CASSLMGEGQPQHF.

This clonotype was recorded a few times. The V call is TRBV24-1, the J call TRBJ2-7, with 8 bases lining up with TRBD2. CDR3 size: 15 residues. Germline trimming cut 7 bases from V and 0 bases from J; bases unmatched to any gene: 7. Germline V CDR1 and CDR2: KGHDR, SFDVKD. DNA of the CDR3: TGTGCCACCAGCCCCTCTAGCGGGTACTCCTACGAGCAGTACTTC. Protein product: CATSPSSGYSYEQYF.

This clonotype was counted at least ten times. The rearrangement links TRBV28 to TRBJ2-1; D perhaps matches TRBD2 (6 bases). Germline V gene data show CDR1 as MDHEN and CDR2 as SYDVKM. Between the trimmed V and J ends, which lost 8 bases and 0 bases, there was a span of 14 bases. The CDR3 has 15 residues. This chain's CDR3 is CASGRTYGSYNEQFF. Written as DNA, the CDR3 is TGTGCCAGCGGGAGGACCTATGGCTCCTACAATGAGCAGTTCTTC.

The CDR3 DNA follows: TGCGCCAGCAGCCTCCCAGACGGGACAGGGGATGCAGATACGCAGTATTTT. Translated: CASSLPDGTGDADTQYF. The chain uses TRBV4-1 and TRBJ2-3; 10 positions agree with TRBD1. The CDR3 has 17 residues. The V gene's germline CDR1 is MGHRA and CDR2 YSYEKL. J gave up 4 bases and V 4 bases, and 11 bases lay outside the gene matches.